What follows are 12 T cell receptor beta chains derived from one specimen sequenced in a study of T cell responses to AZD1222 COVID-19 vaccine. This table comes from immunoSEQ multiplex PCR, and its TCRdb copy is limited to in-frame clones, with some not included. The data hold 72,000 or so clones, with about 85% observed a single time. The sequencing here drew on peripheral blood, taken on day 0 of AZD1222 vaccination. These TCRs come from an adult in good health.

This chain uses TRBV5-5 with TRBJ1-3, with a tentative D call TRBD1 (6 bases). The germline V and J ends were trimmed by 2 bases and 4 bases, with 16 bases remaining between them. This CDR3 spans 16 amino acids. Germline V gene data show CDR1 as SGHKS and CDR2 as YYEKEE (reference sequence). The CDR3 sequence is CASSLQGGQNGNTIYF. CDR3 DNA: TGTGCCAGCAGCTTACAAGGGGGACAAAACGGAAACACCATATATTTT.

In nucleotides, the CDR3 is TGTGCCAGCAGCTCCGACAGGGGAATGGACACTGAAGCTTTCTTT. It specifies CASSSDRGMDTEAFF. V usage is TRBV5-8 and J usage is TRBJ1-1, with 8 bases aligning to TRBD1. The CDR3 covers 15 residues. With V trimmed by 3 bases and J by 3 bases, 7 bases remained unmatched. Per germline, CDR1 SGHTS and CDR2 YDEGEE.

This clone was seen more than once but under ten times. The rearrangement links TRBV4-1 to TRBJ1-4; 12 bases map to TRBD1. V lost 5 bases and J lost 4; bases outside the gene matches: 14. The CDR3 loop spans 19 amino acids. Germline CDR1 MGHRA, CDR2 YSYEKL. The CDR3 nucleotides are TGCGCCAGCAGCTCAGGTCCCCGGGACAGGGGGCACGTTAATGAAAAACTGTTTTTT. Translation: CASSSGPRDRGHVNEKLFF.

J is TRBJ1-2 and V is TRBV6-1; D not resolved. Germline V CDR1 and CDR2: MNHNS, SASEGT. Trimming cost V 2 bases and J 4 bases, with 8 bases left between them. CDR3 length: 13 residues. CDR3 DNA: TGTGCCAGCAGTGAATCTCCCGGCTATGGCTACACCTTC. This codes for CASSESPGYGYTF.

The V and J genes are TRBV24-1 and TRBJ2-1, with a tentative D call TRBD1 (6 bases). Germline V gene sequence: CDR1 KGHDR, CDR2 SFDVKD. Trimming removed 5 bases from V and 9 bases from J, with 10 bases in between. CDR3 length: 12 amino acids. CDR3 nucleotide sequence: TGTGCCACCAGTGCACAGGGTTTTGAGCAGTTCTTC. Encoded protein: CATSAQGFEQFF.

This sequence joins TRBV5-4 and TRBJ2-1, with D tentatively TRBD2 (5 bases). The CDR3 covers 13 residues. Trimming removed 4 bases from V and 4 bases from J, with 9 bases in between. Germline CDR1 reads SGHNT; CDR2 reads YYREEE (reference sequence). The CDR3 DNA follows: TGTGCCAGCAGCCCGGACTCATACAATGAGCAGTTCTTC. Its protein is CASSPDSYNEQFF.

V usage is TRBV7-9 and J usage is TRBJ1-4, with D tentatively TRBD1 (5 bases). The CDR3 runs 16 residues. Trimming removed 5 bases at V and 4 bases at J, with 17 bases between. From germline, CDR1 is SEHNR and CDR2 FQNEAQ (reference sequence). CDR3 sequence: CASSPHGGAGNEKLFF. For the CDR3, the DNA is TGTGCCAGCAGCCCCCACGGCGGGGCCGGTAATGAAAAACTGTTTTTT.

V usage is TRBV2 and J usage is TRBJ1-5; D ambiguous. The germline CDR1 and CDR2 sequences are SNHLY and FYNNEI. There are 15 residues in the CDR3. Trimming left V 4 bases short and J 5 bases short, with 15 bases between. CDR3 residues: CASSGEDYTDQPQHF. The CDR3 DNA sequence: TGTGCCAGCAGTGGGGAAGACTACACCGATCAGCCCCAGCATTTT. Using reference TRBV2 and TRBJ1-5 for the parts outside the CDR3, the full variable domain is EPEVTQTPSHQVTQMGQEVILRCVPISNHLYFYWYRQILGQKVEFLVSFYNNEISEKSEIFDDQFSVERPDGSNFTLKIRSTKLEDSAMYFCASSGEDYTDQPQHFGDGTRLSIL.

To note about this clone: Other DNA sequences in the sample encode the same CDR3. CDR3 sequence: CASSLGQGGDTQYF. In nucleotides, the CDR3 is TGTGCCAGCAGTTTAGGTCAGGGGGGAGATACGCAGTATTTT. The chain uses TRBV28 and TRBJ2-3, with a tentative D call TRBD1 (7 bases). Trimming removed 2 bases from V and 5 bases from J, with 11 bases in between. Per germline, CDR1 MDHEN and CDR2 SYDVKM. The CDR3 is made up of 14 amino acids.

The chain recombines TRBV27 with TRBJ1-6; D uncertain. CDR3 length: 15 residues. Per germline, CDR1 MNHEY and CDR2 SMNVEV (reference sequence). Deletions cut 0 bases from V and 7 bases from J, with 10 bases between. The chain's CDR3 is CASSLSRTLNSPLHF. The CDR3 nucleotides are TGTGCCAGCAGTTTATCGAGGACCCTCAATTCACCCCTCCACTTT.

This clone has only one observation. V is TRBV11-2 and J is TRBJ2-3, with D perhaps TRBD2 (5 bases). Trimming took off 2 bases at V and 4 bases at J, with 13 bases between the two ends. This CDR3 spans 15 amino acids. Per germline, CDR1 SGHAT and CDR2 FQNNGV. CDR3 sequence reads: CASSLKLAGADTQYF. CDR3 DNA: TGTGCCAGCAGCTTAAAGCTAGCTGGAGCAGATACGCAGTATTTT.

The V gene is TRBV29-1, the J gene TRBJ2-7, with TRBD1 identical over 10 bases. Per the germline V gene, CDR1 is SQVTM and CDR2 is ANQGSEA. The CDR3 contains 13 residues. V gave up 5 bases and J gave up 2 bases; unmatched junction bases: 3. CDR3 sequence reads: CSVTGQGPYEQYF. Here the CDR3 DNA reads TGCAGCGTTACGGGACAGGGGCCCTACGAGCAGTACTTC.